This TCR beta chain derives from a study of beta chain features in type 1 diabetes. Study-wide results and caveats: For cells with high TCR expression, cDNA sequencing could yield over-representation.

In this sample, this clone turned up many times. Its antigen remains unidentified. Heparinised blood was drawn once per donor, averaging about 100 mL. The authors obtained over 98% purity in all sorted populations. Every bit of the isolated RNA underwent reverse transcription, so sequencing read expressed TCRB transcripts. Method: immunoSEQ multiplex PCR; TCRdb's copy keeps in-frame clones and lacks some. This table holds hundreds of thousands of clones, around 8% found once. The germline gives CDR1 MNHNY, CDR2 SVGAGI (reference sequence). Between the trimmed V and J ends, which lost 5 bases and 5 bases, there was a span of 15 bases. The CDR3 is 14 amino acids.

The V and J genes are TRBV6-6 and TRBJ2-5, with D maybe TRBD1 (6 bases). Sequencing used central memory CD4+ T cells from blood. This clonotype was sampled from a woman aged 18-35 years in good health. Here the CDR3 reads CASSDLTGFETQYF. In nucleotides, the CDR3 is TGTGCCAGCAGTGATCTTACAGGGTTCGAGACCCAGTACTTC.